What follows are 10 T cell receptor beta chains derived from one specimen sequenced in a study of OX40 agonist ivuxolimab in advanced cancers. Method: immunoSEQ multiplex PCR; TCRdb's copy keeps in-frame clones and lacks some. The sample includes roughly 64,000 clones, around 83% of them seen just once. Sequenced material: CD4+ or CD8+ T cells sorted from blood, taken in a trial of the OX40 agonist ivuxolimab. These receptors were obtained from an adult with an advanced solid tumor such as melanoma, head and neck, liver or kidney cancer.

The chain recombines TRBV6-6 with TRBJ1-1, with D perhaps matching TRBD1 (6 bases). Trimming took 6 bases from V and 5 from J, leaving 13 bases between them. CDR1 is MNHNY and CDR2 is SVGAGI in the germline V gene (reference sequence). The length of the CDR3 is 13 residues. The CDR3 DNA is TGTGCCAGCAGAGCAGGGACATTTACTGAAGCTTTCTTT. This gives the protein CASRAGTFTEAFF.

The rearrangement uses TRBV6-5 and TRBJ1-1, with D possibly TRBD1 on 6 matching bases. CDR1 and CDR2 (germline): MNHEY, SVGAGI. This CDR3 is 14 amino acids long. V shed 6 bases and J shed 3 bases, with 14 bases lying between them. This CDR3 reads CASSLGEGDTEAFF. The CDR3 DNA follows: TGTGCCAGCAGCCTTGGGGAGGGGGACACTGAAGCTTTCTTT.

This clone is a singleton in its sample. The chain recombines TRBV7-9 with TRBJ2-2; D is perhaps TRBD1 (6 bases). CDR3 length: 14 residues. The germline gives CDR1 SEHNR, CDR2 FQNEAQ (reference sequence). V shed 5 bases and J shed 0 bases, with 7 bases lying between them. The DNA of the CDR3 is TGTGCCAGCAGCCGGACAGCGAACACCGGGGAGCTGTTTTTT. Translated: CASSRTANTGELFF.

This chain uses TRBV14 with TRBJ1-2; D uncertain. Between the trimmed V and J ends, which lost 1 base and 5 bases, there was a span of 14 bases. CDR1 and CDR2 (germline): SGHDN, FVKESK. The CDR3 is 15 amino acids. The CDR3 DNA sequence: TGTGCCAGCAGCCAAGGTCCGGGCTCGGGATATGGCTACACCTTC. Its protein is CASSQGPGSGYGYTF.

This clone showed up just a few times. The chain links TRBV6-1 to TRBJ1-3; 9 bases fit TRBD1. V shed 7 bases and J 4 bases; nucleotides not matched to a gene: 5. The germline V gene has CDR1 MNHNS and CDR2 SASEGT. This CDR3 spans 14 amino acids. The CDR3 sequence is CASNRQGEGNTIYF. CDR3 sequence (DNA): TGTGCCAGCAACCGACAGGGGGAAGGAAACACCATATATTTT.

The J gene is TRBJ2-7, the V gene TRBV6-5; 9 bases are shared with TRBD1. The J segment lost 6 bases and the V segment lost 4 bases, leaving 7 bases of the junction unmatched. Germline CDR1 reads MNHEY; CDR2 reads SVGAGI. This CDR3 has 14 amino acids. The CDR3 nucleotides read TGTGCCAGCAGTTTCGGGACAGGGCCGATCGAGCAGTACTTC. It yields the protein CASSFGTGPIEQYF.

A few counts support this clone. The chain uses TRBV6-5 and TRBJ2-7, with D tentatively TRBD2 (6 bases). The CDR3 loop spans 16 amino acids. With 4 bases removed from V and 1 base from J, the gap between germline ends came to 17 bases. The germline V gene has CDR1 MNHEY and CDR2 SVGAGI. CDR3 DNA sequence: TGTGCCAGCAGTTCCGGCCGACTAGGTATATCCTACGAGCAGTACTTC. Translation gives CASSSGRLGISYEQYF.

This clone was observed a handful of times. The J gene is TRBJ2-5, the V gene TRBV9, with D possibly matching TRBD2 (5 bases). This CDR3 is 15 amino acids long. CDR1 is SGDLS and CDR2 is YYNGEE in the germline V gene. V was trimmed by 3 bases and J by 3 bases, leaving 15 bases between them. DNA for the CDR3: TGTGCCAGCAGCGGATCTACAAGGAGGAAAGAGACCCAGTACTTC. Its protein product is CASSGSTRRKETQYF.

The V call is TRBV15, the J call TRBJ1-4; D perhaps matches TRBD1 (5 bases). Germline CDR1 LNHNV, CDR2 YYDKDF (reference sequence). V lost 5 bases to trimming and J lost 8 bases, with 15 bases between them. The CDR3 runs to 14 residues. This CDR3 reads CATSEHRGPEKLFF. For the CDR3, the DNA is TGTGCCACCAGCGAACACCGGGGCCCAGAAAAACTGTTTTTT.

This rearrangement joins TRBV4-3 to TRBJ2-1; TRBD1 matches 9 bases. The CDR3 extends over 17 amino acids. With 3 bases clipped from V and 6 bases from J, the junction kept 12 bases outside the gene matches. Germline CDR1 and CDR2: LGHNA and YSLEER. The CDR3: CASSQGTGGASRNEQFF. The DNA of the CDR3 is TGCGCCAGCAGCCAGGGAACAGGGGGCGCGAGTCGCAATGAGCAGTTCTTC.